This entry lists 2 T cell receptor beta chains sequenced from one sample in a study of blood T cell repertoires in COVID-19. Sequencing used immunoSEQ multiplex PCR; TCRdb keeps in-frame clones, though not all of them. The sample contains 110,000 or so clones, 85% of which appear only once. What was sequenced was peripheral blood. These receptors were taken from a man in his forties with acute or convalescent COVID-19.

The chain carries TRBV7-9 and TRBJ2-2, with TRBD1 matching over 7 bases. This CDR3 contains 15 residues. Germline V gives CDR1 SEHNR, CDR2 FQNEAQ (reference sequence). V shed 7 bases and J 5 bases; nucleotides not matched to a gene: 10. The CDR3: CASKFGTDLTGELFF. CDR3 DNA sequence: TGTGCCAGCAAATTCGGGACAGATTTGACCGGGGAGCTGTTTTTT.

The chain joins TRBV7-9 to TRBJ1-3; no reliable D call. The CDR3 covers 13 residues. Germline values: CDR1 SEHNR, CDR2 FQNEAQ (reference sequence). The germline V and J ends were trimmed by 5 bases and 1 base, with 6 bases remaining between them. The chain's CDR3 is CASSQDSGNTIYF. CDR3 DNA: TGTGCCAGCAGCCAGGATTCTGGAAACACCATATATTTT.